Sequencing of this T cell receptor beta chain was carried out in a study of T cell responses to AZD1222 COVID-19 vaccine. General study points: Dominant at 160-218 and 743-854, vaccine-associated CD4 TCRs also spanned spike. Among the donors, most were white British and more were female, and clonal diversity was possibly underestimated. Targeting of unmutated variant regions was reportedly seen in nearly half of spike-specific TCRs.

Method: immunoSEQ multiplex PCR; TCRdb's copy keeps in-frame clones and lacks some. This table holds 82,000 or so clones, roughly 90% found once. Of note for this clone: Its antigen remains unidentified.

V lost 8 bases to trimming and J lost 2 bases, with 4 bases between them. CDR3 length equals 11 residues. Looked up from germline, CDR1 is SNHLY and CDR2 is FYNNEI. The specimen comprised peripheral blood, sampled on day 0 of AZD1222 vaccination. The origin of this receptor is an adult in good health. V usage is TRBV2 and J usage is TRBJ2-1; no reliable D call. The CDR3: CASGPYNEQFF. CDR3 bases: TGTGCCAGCGGACCCTACAATGAGCAGTTCTTC. Based on the CDR3 plus reference TRBV2 and TRBJ2-1, the full variable domain is EPEVTQTPSHQVTQMGQEVILRCVPISNHLYFYWYRQILGQKVEFLVSFYNNEISEKSEIFDDQFSVERPDGSNFTLKIRSTKLEDSAMYFCASGPYNEQFFGPGTRLTVL.